The 15 T cell receptor beta chains reported below all come from one sample, sequenced in a study of molecular identifiers for immune sequencing clone quantification. TCRdb itself ran the PCR reads through MiXCR, one entry per CDR3 protein. The sample records roughly 630,000 distinct CDR3 sequences, around 25% being singletons. Sequencing used naive CD8+ T cells from blood, with Jurkat cell RNA spiked in. Subset denoted: FACS-sorted CD8+CD4-CCR7+CD45RA+ naive T cells. All receptors come from a human donor in good health. Some libraries in this study had Jurkat cell RNA spiked in.

The sample holds many counts of this clonotype. This rearrangement joins TRBV4-3 to TRBJ2-7; D gene uncertain. Trimming took off 0 bases at V and 3 bases at J, with 12 bases between the two ends. Germline-derived CDR1 and CDR2 are LGHNA and YSLEER. The CDR3 is 15 residues long. The CDR3 here is CASSQERPSIYEQYF. The CDR3 region has the DNA TGCGCCAGCAGCCAAGAGCGGCCATCAATCTACGAGCAGTACTTC.

With respect to this clonotype: A much larger clonotype is one base distant, so this may be a read error. The chain couples TRBV2 to TRBJ2-5, with unresolved D. The germline CDR1 and CDR2 sequences are SNHLY and FYNNEI. This CDR3 is 14 amino acids long. Trimming removed 2 bases at V and 3 bases at J, with 10 bases between. The CDR3 coding sequence is TGTGCCAGCAGTGAACACAGAAAAGAAGAGACCCAGTACTTC. Translating gives CASSEHRKEETQYF.

This clonotype was recorded at least ten times. The chain recombines TRBV5-1 with TRBJ2-7, with D possibly TRBD1 on 5 matching bases. V gave up 1 base and J gave up 3 bases, with 11 bases separating them. CDR1 and CDR2 from the germline V gene are SGHRS and YFSETQ. CDR3 length equals 14 residues. This chain's CDR3 is CASSLHVGDYEQYF. CDR3 sequence (DNA): TGCGCCAGCAGCTTGCATGTAGGGGACTACGAGCAGTACTTC.

In its sample, this clonotype was seen once. One junction end disagrees with the germline gene, perhaps due to a read error. This chain uses TRBV7-3 with TRBJ2-1, with D unclear. The CDR3 contains 14 residues. Germline V gives CDR1 SGHTA, CDR2 FQGTGA. The CDR3, as DNA: TGTGCCAGCAGCCCCCTCCCCAACTACAATGAGCAGTCCTTC. It yields the protein CASSPLPNYNEQSF. The variable domain in full, completed from reference TRBV7-3 and TRBJ2-1, reads GAGVSQTPSNKVTEKGKYVELRCDPISGHTALYWYRQSLGQGPEFLIYFQGTGAADDSGLPNDRFFAVRPEGSVSTLKIQRTERGDSAVYLCASSPLPNYNEQSFGPGTRLTVL.

There are many counts of this clonotype. The chain is built from TRBV5-6 and TRBJ2-2; D is unresolved. With 0 bases removed from V and 1 base from J, the gap between germline ends came to 19 bases. The V gene's germline CDR1 is SGHDT and CDR2 YYEEEE. The CDR3 is made up of 19 amino acids. The CDR3 is CASSLEEVTRAMNTGELFF. The CDR3 bases are TGTGCCAGCAGCTTGGAAGAAGTGACAAGAGCCATGAACACCGGGGAGCTGTTTTTT.

This clonotype was observed a few times. This chain connects TRBV11-3 to TRBJ2-4; D tentatively reads TRBD1 or TRBD2 (5 bases each). From germline, CDR1 is SGHNT and CDR2 YENEEA. The CDR3 is 16 amino acids. V lost 4 bases and J 1 base, leaving 14 bases between the germline ends. The CDR3 loop reads CASSYARGVAKNIQYF. DNA for the CDR3: TGTGCCAGCAGCTACGCGCGAGGGGTGGCCAAAAACATTCAGTACTTC.

This chain uses TRBV19 with TRBJ2-2, with D tentatively TRBD1 or TRBD2 (6 bases each). The CDR3 totals 16 residues. Germline V gene sequence: CDR1 LNHDA, CDR2 SQIVND (reference sequence). Trimming shortened V by 8 bases and J by 4 bases, and 20 bases separated the two germline ends. CDR3 in amino acids: CASFALGGVGTGELFF. CDR3 DNA: TGTGCCAGTTTTGCGTTGGGGGGCGTTGGCACCGGGGAGCTGTTTTTT.

V and J are TRBV19 and TRBJ2-5; D remains ambiguous. The CDR3 consists of 17 residues. V was pared by 5 bases and J by 2 bases, with 21 bases between. The germline V gene encodes CDR1 LNHDA and CDR2 SQIVND (reference sequence). The CDR3 DNA sequence: TGTGCCAGTAGTGCCTTTGGACGGTACCAACTTCAAGAGACCCAGTACTTC. Amino acids: CASSAFGRYQLQETQYF.

In its sample, this clonotype was seen many times. The chain has TRBV28 and TRBJ1-5; 7 bases are shared with TRBD1. Germline values: CDR1 MDHEN, CDR2 SYDVKM. CDR3 size: 17 residues. J was trimmed by 2 bases and V by 5 bases; bases with no gene match: 12. The CDR3 region is CASSPIEGAAGNQPQHF. The CDR3 DNA is TGTGCCAGCAGTCCAATAGAGGGGGCGGCTGGCAATCAGCCCCAGCATTTT.

This clonotype came up many times. This chain connects TRBV6-1 to TRBJ1-5, with D possibly being TRBD1 (5 bases). V lost 0 bases, J lost 1 base, and 16 bases lay in between. This CDR3 has 18 residues. Germline CDR1 is MNHNS and CDR2 is SASEGT. The CDR3 DNA is TGTGCCAGCAGTGAAGCCCGAGTATTCAGGGTCAGCAATCAGCCCCAGCATTTT. This translates into CASSEARVFRVSNQPQHF.

This clonotype was detected ten times or more. The chain uses TRBV2 and TRBJ2-5, with 10 bases aligning to TRBD2. The CDR3 contains 16 residues. Unmatched junction bases numbered 9, after V lost 3 bases and J lost 5 bases. Germline values: CDR1 SNHLY, CDR2 FYNNEI. CDR3 DNA: TGTGCCAGCAGTGATCGGGCTAGCGGGAGCTACGAGACCCAGTACTTC. Translated: CASSDRASGSYETQYF.

This clonotype was observed a few times. The V and J genes are TRBV30 and TRBJ1-2, with a tentative D call TRBD1 (6 bases). Germline V gene lookup returns CDR1 GTSNPN and CDR2 SVGIG (reference sequence). This CDR3 has 11 residues. V lost 0 bases to trimming and J lost 7 bases, with 6 bases between them. CDR3 DNA sequence: TGTGCCTGGAGTGTGGGGGCTGGCTACACCTTC. It yields the protein CAWSVGAGYTF.

A remark on this clonotype: A read error may produce the germline difference seen at one junction end. This chain uses TRBV9 with TRBJ1-5, with 9 bases identical to TRBD1. This CDR3 is 22 amino acids long. Germline values: CDR1 SGDLS, CDR2 YYNGEE. The CDR3 loop is CASSVRPSKRTGDYYSNQPQHF. In DNA form, the CDR3 reads TGTGCCAGCAGCGTAAGGCCCAGTAAGCGGACAGGGGATTACTATAGCAATCAGCCCCAGCATTTC.

At least ten counts were recorded for this clonotype. This chain links TRBV12-5 with TRBJ1-5, with D perhaps matching TRBD1 (6 bases). CDR3 length equals 15 residues. The germline V and J ends were trimmed by 6 bases and 0 bases, with 12 bases remaining between them. CDR1 and CDR2 from the germline V gene are LGHNT and FRNRAP. DNA for the CDR3: TGTGCTAGTGGGGACAGCGGATATAGCAATCAGCCCCAGCATTTT. Translation: CASGDSGYSNQPQHF.

This clonotype was detected many times. J is TRBJ2-7 and V is TRBV4-3; TRBD1 matches 10 bases. The J segment lost 4 bases and the V segment lost 0 bases, leaving 3 bases of the junction unmatched. Germline CDR1 reads LGHNA; CDR2 reads YSLEER. The CDR3 runs to 15 residues. The CDR3 nucleotides are TGCGCCAGCAGCCAAGATTTGGGACAGGGGTACGAGCAGTACTTC. This encodes CASSQDLGQGYEQYF.